A single sample gave rise to the 26 T cell receptor beta chains below, sequenced in a study of cytomegalovirus exposure and HLA in healthy donors. The PCR used 60 Vbeta and 13 Jbeta primers. The assay was immunoSEQ multiplex PCR, and TCRdb's table has in-frame clones only and misses some. In the table there are some 120,000 clones, around 77% of which are singletons. The sample comprised PBMCs. The source is a man younger than 40 in good health and CMV-seronegative.

The chain uses TRBV6-1 and TRBJ2-7; TRBD1 matches at 8 bases. V was pared by 11 bases and J by 1 base, with 7 bases of the junction left unmatched. Germline assignment: CDR1 MNHNS and CDR2 SASEGT. The CDR3 extends over 13 amino acids. This CDR3 is CAVHGDRSYEQYF. Written as DNA, the CDR3 is TGTGCCGTTCACGGGGACAGGTCCTACGAGCAGTACTTC.

This chain connects TRBV10-3 to TRBJ2-3, with D tentatively TRBD2 (6 bases). Trimming removed 7 bases at V and 2 bases at J, with 7 bases between. The germline gives CDR1 ENHRY, CDR2 SYGVKD. The CDR3 is 12 residues long. The CDR3 loop reads CAIMGLTDTQYF. Written as DNA, the CDR3 is TGTGCCATCATGGGACTCACAGATACGCAGTATTTT.

The chain carries TRBV6-5 and TRBJ1-1; possible D gene TRBD1, 6 bases. CDR1 and CDR2 from the germline V gene are MNHEY and SVGAGI. Trimming cost V 2 bases and J 11 bases, with 9 bases left between them. The CDR3 has 11 amino acids. The CDR3 reads CASSYQGLAFF. CDR3 DNA sequence: TGTGCCAGCAGTTACCAGGGGTTGGCTTTCTTT.

This clone has a handful of counts. The same CDR3 arises from other DNA sequences in this sample as well. The V and J genes are TRBV5-1 and TRBJ2-5; D not certain. The CDR3 is 13 amino acids. Germline loops: CDR1 SGHRS, CDR2 YFSETQ. V lost 0 bases and J 2 bases, leaving 5 bases between the germline ends. CDR3: CASSLDSQETQYF. The CDR3 nucleotides read TGCGCCAGCAGCTTGGATTCACAAGAGACCCAGTACTTC.

The chain joins TRBV19 to TRBJ1-2; no reliable D call. The CDR3 is made up of 14 amino acids. Germline CDR1 LNHDA, CDR2 SQIVND (reference sequence). The germline V and J ends were trimmed by 3 bases and 8 bases, with 16 bases remaining between them. CDR3 loop: CASSIIGRRKGYTF. The CDR3 DNA sequence: TGTGCCAGTAGTATCATTGGGCGCAGGAAGGGCTACACCTTC.

With respect to this clone: Other nucleotide sequences from this sample produce the same CDR3. The chain carries TRBV6-1 and TRBJ1-1; a possible D gene is TRBD1 (6 bases). Looked up from germline, CDR1 is MNHNS and CDR2 is SASEGT. Trimming removed 7 bases at V and 13 bases at J, with 25 bases between. The CDR3 consists of 14 residues. This chain's CDR3 is CASIPGGQVVMVFF. CDR3 in DNA: TGTGCCAGCATCCCCGGGGGGCAGGTGGTTATGGTTTTCTTT.

The J gene is TRBJ2-6, the V gene TRBV5-1; D uncertain. Germline assignment: CDR1 SGHRS and CDR2 YFSETQ. Trimming left V 4 bases short and J 0 bases short, with 11 bases between. The CDR3 has 16 residues. The CDR3 is CASSAPQDSGANVLTF. CDR3 nucleotide sequence: TGCGCCAGCAGCGCGCCGCAGGACTCTGGGGCCAACGTCCTGACTTTC.

This rearrangement joins TRBV5-6 to TRBJ1-5, with TRBD1 matching over 7 bases. The germline V gene encodes CDR1 SGHDT and CDR2 YYEEEE. This CDR3 has 16 residues. After removal of 1 base from V and 4 bases from J, the junction contained 8 bases not matched to a gene. The CDR3 nucleotides are TGTGCCAGCAGCTTGTTATCAGGGGGTGGTAATCAGCCCCAGCATTTT. This codes for CASSLLSGGGNQPQHF.

This clone was detected once. V gene TRBV29-1 combines with J gene TRBJ1-1; D unresolved. V lost 7 bases and J lost 0, with 6 bases in between. This CDR3 contains 11 residues. Germline assignment: CDR1 SQVTM and CDR2 ANQGSEA. The CDR3 nucleotides are TGCAGCGGACTGATGAACACTGAAGCTTTCTTT. It encodes CSGLMNTEAFF.

The rearrangement joins TRBV5-1 to TRBJ1-2; TRBD1 matches at 7 bases. The ends lost 0 bases at V and 7 bases at J; junction bases unmatched: 9. This CDR3 is 15 amino acids long. The V gene's germline CDR1 is SGHRS and CDR2 YFSETQ. The DNA of the CDR3 is TGCGCCAGCAGCTTGGCCGCAGGGGGGATTCGTGGCTACACCTTC. Its protein is CASSLAAGGIRGYTF.

The chain combines TRBV6-5 with TRBJ2-3, with D tentatively TRBD1 (6 bases). The germline gives CDR1 MNHEY, CDR2 SVGAGI. V was trimmed by 6 bases and J by 2 bases, leaving 12 bases between them. CDR3 length equals 14 residues. As DNA, the CDR3 is TGTGCCAGCAGAACACAGGGCTACACAGATACGCAGTATTTT. Translated: CASRTQGYTDTQYF.

The V call is TRBV5-1, the J call TRBJ2-5; TRBD2 agrees at 8 bases. Germline V lookup: CDR1 SGHRS, CDR2 YFSETQ. V was pared by 4 bases and J by 5 bases, with 13 bases of the junction left unmatched. There are 16 residues in the CDR3. CDR3 loop: CASSPTGTSGMETQYF. CDR3 DNA sequence: TGCGCCAGCAGCCCAACCGGGACTAGTGGCATGGAGACCCAGTACTTC. Full variable domain (rest looked up from reference TRBV5-1 and TRBJ2-5): KAGVTQTPRYLIKTRGQQVTLSCSPISGHRSVSWYQQTPGQGLQFLFEYFSETQRNKGNFPGRFSGRQFSNSRSEMNVSTLELGDSALYLCASSPTGTSGMETQYFGPGTRLLVL.

The chain links TRBV5-6 to TRBJ2-2; 9 nucleotides align to TRBD1. Germline lookup yields CDR1 SGHDT and CDR2 YYEEEE. Germline trimming cut 4 bases from V and 1 base from J; bases unmatched to any gene: 8. This CDR3 spans 17 amino acids. The CDR3 nucleotides are TGTGCCAGCAGCCCGGGGCGGGACAGGGTGAACACCGGGGAGCTGTTTTTT. Translation: CASSPGRDRVNTGELFF. Combining the CDR3 with reference TRBV5-6 and TRBJ2-2 gives the whole variable domain DAGVTQSPTHLIKTRGQQVTLRCSPKSGHDTVSWYQQALGQGPQFIFQYYEEEERQRGNFPDRFSGHQFPNYSSELNVNALLLGDSALYLCASSPGRDRVNTGELFFGEGSRLTVL.

The chain's CDR3 is CASSPLSPTNEKLFF. As DNA, the CDR3 is TGCGCCAGCAGCCCTCTGAGTCCAACTAATGAAAAACTGTTTTTT. V gene TRBV5-1 combines with J gene TRBJ1-4; D not certain. V lost 4 bases and J lost 0, with 10 bases in between. Germline V gene data show CDR1 as SGHRS and CDR2 as YFSETQ. CDR3 length: 15 residues.

The V gene is TRBV19, the J gene TRBJ1-2, with D possibly being TRBD1 (5 bases). The germline CDR1 and CDR2 sequences are LNHDA and SQIVND (reference sequence). V lost 5 bases and J 0 bases, leaving 7 bases between the germline ends. There are 13 residues in the CDR3. The CDR3 reads CASSAGANYGYTF. Here the CDR3 DNA reads TGTGCCAGTAGTGCGGGGGCTAACTATGGCTACACCTTC.

This chain joins TRBV7-9 and TRBJ2-3; no definite D call. CDR1 and CDR2 from the germline V gene are SEHNR and FQNEAQ (reference sequence). The CDR3 extends over 14 amino acids. V lost 0 bases, J lost 6 bases, and 10 bases lay in between. The chain's CDR3 is CASSLASSRDTQYF. The CDR3 DNA is TGTGCCAGCAGCTTAGCATCATCTCGGGATACGCAGTATTTT. Complete variable domain (other parts from reference TRBV7-9 and TRBJ2-3): DTGVSQNPRHKITKRGQNVTFRCDPISEHNRLYWYRQTLGQGPEFLTYFQNEAQLEKSRLLSDRFSAERPKGSFSTLEIQRTEQGDSAMYLCASSLASSRDTQYFGPGTRLTVL.

The chain has TRBV5-1 and TRBJ2-7, with 8 bases fitting TRBD1. Germline lookup yields CDR1 SGHRS and CDR2 YFSETQ. The CDR3 contains 14 residues. The trim removed 2 bases at V and 2 bases at J, leaving 3 bases unmatched. Here the CDR3 DNA reads TGCGCCAGCAGCTTCCGACAGGGGACCTACGAGCAGTACTTC. Translated: CASSFRQGTYEQYF.

The chain links TRBV5-5 to TRBJ1-2; D possibly corresponds to TRBD1 (5 bases). V dropped 2 bases and J dropped 0 bases, with 11 bases sitting between them. Germline V gives CDR1 SGHKS, CDR2 YYEKEE (reference sequence). The CDR3 contains 15 residues. The CDR3 DNA is TGTGCCAGCAGCTTAACGGACATAGCTAACTATGGCTACACCTTC. It specifies CASSLTDIANYGYTF.

V and J are TRBV4-1 and TRBJ2-2; 8 bases align to TRBD1. The ends lost 6 bases at V and 5 bases at J; junction bases unmatched: 20. The V gene's germline CDR1 is MGHRA and CDR2 YSYEKL. The CDR3 spans 19 residues. For the CDR3, the DNA is TGCGCCAGCAGGGATCTAAAGAGGGGCGGGACAGGAGGGACCGGGGAGCTGTTTTTT. This codes for CASRDLKRGGTGGTGELFF.

This clone appeared many times. The V call is TRBV7-3, the J call TRBJ2-3; D perhaps matches TRBD2 (6 bases). Trimming removed 5 bases at V and 6 bases at J, with 18 bases between. The CDR3 sequence is 15 residues long. Germline assignment: CDR1 SGHTA and CDR2 FQGTGA. The CDR3: CASSPNGGGGDTQYF. In nucleotides, the CDR3 is TGTGCCAGCAGCCCAAACGGGGGTGGTGGGGATACGCAGTATTTT.

V usage is TRBV7-2 and J usage is TRBJ2-3; D is perhaps TRBD2 (6 bases). CDR3 length: 15 amino acids. The germline gives CDR1 SGHTA, CDR2 FQGNSA. The V end lost 2 bases, the J end lost 0 bases, and 9 bases lay between the germline ends. The CDR3 here is CASSLLGGSTDTQYF. CDR3 nucleotides: TGTGCCAGCAGCTTATTAGGAGGGAGCACAGATACGCAGTATTTT. Filled out from reference TRBV7-2 and TRBJ2-3, the complete variable domain reads GAGVSQSPSNKVTEKGKDVELRCDPISGHTALYWYRQSLGQGLEFLIYFQGNSAPDKSGLPSDRFSAERTGGSVSTLTIQRTQQEDSAVYLCASSLLGGSTDTQYFGPGTRLTVL.

The chain uses TRBV4-2 and TRBJ2-1; D is possibly TRBD2 (6 bases). In germline, CDR1 is LGHNA, CDR2 YNFKEQ. Trimming stripped 0 bases from V and 7 bases from J, with 13 bases between. The length of the CDR3 is 15 residues. CDR3 DNA sequence: TGTGCCAGCAGCCAAGATATTGGCGGGATGAATGAGCAGTTCTTC. Protein: CASSQDIGGMNEQFF.

The rearrangement uses TRBV20-1 and TRBJ2-7; a weak D match, TRBD2 (5 bases). From germline, CDR1 is DFQATT and CDR2 SNEGSKA (reference sequence). Trimming left V 4 bases short and J 3 bases short, with 7 bases between. This CDR3 is 11 amino acids long. The CDR3 DNA reads TGCAGTGCTAAGGCGGGCTACGAGCAGTACTTC. This encodes CSAKAGYEQYF.

The rearrangement joins TRBV6-5 to TRBJ2-5; D uncertain. This CDR3 is built from 13 residues. V was cut by 7 bases and J by 2 bases, with 11 bases left in between. Germline CDR1 is MNHEY and CDR2 is SVGAGI. CDR3 sequence: CASTPYGQETQYF. As DNA, the CDR3 is TGTGCCAGCACTCCGTACGGTCAAGAGACCCAGTACTTC.

The rearrangement links TRBV7-9 to TRBJ2-7; D may be TRBD1 (5 bases). The CDR3 contains 13 residues. Germline values: CDR1 SEHNR, CDR2 FQNEAQ (reference sequence). Trimming removed 2 bases from V and 3 bases from J, with 8 bases in between. The CDR3, as DNA: TGTGCCAGCAGCTTATTTCAGGGCTACGAGCAGTACTTC. Protein sequence: CASSLFQGYEQYF.

This clone was seen a few times. V usage is TRBV6-5 and J usage is TRBJ1-5, with a tentative D call TRBD1 (6 bases). V lost 6 bases, J lost 2 bases, and 8 bases lay in between. This CDR3 is built from 13 residues. Germline values: CDR1 MNHEY, CDR2 SVGAGI. The CDR3 bases are TGTGCCAGCAGCTGGACAGGCAATCAGCCCCAGCATTTT. Amino acids: CASSWTGNQPQHF.